This T cell receptor (beta chain) was identified during a study of T-cell reconstitution after alpha-beta-depleted transplantation in children. Researchers prepared the TCRbeta library using unique molecular identifiers, the study reports. TCRdb re-derived calls from the PCR reads in MiXCR, one entry per CDR3 protein. The sample lists about 340,000 distinct CDR3 sequences; about an eighth were seen once. Germline assignment: CDR1 DFQATT and CDR2 SNEGSKA (reference sequence). Trimming pared 5 bases from V and 1 base from J, leaving 12 bases between. There are 13 residues in the CDR3. This clonotype was counted only a few times.

The specimen comprised PBMCs, sampled from the stem cell graft. The chain links TRBV20-1 to TRBJ2-7; D unresolved. The receptor's source is a human donor who donated a stem cell graft to a child with Fanconi anemia. In nucleotides, the CDR3 is TGCAGTGCTGAGACACCCGCATCCTACGAGCAGTACGTC. Translated, it gives CSAETPASYEQYV.